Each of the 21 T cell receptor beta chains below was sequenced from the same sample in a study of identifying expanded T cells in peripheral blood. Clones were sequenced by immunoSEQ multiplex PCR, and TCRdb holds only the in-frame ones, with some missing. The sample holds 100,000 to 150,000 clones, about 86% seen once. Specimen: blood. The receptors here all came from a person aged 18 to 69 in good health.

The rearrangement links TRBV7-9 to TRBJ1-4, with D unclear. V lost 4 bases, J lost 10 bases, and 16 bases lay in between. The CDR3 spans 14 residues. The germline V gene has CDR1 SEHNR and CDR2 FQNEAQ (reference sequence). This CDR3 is CASSSTERLGKLFF. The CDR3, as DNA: TGTGCCAGCAGCTCTACCGAGAGACTTGGAAAACTGTTTTTT.

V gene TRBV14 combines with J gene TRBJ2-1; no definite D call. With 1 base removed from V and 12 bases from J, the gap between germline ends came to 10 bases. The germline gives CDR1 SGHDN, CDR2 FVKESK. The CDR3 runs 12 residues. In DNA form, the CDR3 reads TGTGCCAGCAGCCAAGGATCCACCTGGCAGTTCTTC. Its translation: CASSQGSTWQFF.

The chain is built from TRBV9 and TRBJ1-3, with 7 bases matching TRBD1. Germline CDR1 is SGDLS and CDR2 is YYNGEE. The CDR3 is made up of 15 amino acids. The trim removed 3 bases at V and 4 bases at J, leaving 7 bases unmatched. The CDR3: CASSAGTELGNTIYF. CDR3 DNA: TGTGCCAGCAGCGCAGGGACAGAACTCGGAAACACCATATATTTT.

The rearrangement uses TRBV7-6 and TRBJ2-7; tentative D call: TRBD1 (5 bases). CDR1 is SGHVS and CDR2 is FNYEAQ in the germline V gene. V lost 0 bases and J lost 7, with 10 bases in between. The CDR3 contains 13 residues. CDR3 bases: TGTGCCAGCAGCTTAGCTCAAAAGGGGGAGCAGTACTTC. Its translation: CASSLAQKGEQYF. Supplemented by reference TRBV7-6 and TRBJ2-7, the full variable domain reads GAGVSQSPRYKVTKRGQDVALRCDPISGHVSLYWYRQALGQGPEFLTYFNYEAQQDKSGLPNDRFSAERPEGSISTLTIQRTEQRDSAMYRCASSLAQKGEQYFGPGTRLTVT.

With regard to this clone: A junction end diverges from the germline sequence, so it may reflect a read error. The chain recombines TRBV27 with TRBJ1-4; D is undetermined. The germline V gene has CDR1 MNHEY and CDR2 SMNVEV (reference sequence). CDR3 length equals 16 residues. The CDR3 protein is CQQLRGPIATNEKLFF. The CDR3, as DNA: TGCCAGCAGTTGCGTGGCCCGATTGCAACTAATGAAAAACTGTTTTTT.

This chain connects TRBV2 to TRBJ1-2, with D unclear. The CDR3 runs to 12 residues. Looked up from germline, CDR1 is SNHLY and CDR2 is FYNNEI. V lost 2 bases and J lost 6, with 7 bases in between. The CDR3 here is CASSERMNGYTF. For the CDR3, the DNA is TGTGCCAGCAGTGAACGGATGAATGGCTACACCTTC.

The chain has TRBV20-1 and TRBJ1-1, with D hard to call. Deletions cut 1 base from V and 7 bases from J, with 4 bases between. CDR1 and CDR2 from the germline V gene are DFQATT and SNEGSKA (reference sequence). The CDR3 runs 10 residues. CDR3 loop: CSARVGEAFF. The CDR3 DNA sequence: TGCAGTGCTAGAGTGGGTGAAGCTTTCTTT.

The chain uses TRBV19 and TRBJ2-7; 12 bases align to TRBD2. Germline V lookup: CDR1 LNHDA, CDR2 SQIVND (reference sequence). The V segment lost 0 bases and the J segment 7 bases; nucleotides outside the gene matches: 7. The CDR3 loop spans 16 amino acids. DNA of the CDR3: TGTGCCAGTAGTATAGATCCGACTAGCGGGAGAAGGGAGCAGTACTTC. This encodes CASSIDPTSGRREQYF.

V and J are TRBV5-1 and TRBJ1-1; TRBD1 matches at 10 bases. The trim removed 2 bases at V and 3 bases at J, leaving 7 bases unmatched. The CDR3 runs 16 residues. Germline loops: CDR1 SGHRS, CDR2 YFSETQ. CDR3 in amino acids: CASSFRQGAGDTEAFF. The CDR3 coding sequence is TGCGCCAGCAGCTTTCGACAGGGGGCAGGTGACACTGAAGCTTTCTTT.

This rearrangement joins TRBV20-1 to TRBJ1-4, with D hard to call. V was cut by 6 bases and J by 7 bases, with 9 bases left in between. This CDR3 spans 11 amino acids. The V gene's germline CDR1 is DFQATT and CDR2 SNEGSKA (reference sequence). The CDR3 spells CSAPWGEKLFF. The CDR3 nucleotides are TGCAGTGCCCCTTGGGGTGAAAAACTGTTTTTT.

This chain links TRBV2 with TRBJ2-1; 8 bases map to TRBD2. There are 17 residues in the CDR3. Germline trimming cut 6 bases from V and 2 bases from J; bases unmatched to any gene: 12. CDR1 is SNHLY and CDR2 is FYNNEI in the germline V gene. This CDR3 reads CASRKDRAGVTYNEQFF. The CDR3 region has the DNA TGTGCCAGCAGAAAAGATCGAGCGGGAGTTACCTACAATGAGCAGTTCTTC.

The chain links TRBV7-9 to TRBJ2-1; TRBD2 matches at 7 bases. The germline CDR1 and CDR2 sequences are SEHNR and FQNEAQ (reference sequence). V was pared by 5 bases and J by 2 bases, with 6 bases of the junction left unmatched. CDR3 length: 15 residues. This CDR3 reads CASSALADTYNEQFF. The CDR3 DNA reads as TGTGCCAGCAGCGCCCTAGCGGACACCTACAATGAGCAGTTCTTC.

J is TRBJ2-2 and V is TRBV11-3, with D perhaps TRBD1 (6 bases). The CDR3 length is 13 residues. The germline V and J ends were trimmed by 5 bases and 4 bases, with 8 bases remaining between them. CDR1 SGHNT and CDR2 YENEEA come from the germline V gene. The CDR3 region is CASSNRVTGELFF. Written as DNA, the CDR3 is TGTGCCAGCAGCAACAGGGTCACCGGGGAGCTGTTTTTT.

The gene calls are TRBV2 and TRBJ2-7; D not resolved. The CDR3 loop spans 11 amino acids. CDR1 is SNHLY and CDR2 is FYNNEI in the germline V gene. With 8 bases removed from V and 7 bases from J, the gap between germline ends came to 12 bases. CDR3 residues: CASASGREQYF. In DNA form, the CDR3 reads TGTGCCAGCGCCTCCGGACGAGAGCAGTACTTC.

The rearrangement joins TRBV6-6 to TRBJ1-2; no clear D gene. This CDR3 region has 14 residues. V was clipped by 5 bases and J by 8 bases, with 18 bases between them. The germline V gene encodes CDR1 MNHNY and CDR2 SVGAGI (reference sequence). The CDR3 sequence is CASSLLRSDWGYTF. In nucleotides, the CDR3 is TGTGCCAGCAGTCTCTTGAGGAGCGACTGGGGCTACACCTTC.

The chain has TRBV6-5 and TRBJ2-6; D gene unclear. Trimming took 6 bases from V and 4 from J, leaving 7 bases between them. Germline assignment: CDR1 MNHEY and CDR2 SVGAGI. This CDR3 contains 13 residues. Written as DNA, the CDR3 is TGTGCCAGCAGAGTACCCGGGGCCAACGTCCTGACTTTC. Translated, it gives CASRVPGANVLTF.

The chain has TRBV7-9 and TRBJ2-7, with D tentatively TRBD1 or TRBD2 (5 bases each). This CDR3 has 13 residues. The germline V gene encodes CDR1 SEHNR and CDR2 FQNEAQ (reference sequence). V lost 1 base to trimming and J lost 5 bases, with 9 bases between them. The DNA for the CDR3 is TGTGCCAGCAGCTTAGGTGGGGACCACGAGCAGTACTTC. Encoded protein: CASSLGGDHEQYF.

The CDR3 here is CASSSQTGQAGELFF. In DNA, the CDR3 is TGTGCCAGCAGCTCGCAGACAGGGCAAGCCGGGGAGCTGTTTTTT. The V and J genes are TRBV5-5 and TRBJ2-2, with 7 bases that match TRBD1. Germline-derived CDR1 and CDR2 are SGHKS and YYEKEE (reference sequence). After removal of 3 bases from V and 6 bases from J, the junction contained 8 bases not matched to a gene. The CDR3 is 15 amino acids.

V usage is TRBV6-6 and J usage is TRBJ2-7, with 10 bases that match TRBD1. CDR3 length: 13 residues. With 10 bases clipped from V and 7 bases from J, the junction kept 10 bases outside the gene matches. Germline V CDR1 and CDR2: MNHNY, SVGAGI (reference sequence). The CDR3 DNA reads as TGTGCCACAGGGACAGGGGATAAAATGGAGCAGTACTTC. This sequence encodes CATGTGDKMEQYF.

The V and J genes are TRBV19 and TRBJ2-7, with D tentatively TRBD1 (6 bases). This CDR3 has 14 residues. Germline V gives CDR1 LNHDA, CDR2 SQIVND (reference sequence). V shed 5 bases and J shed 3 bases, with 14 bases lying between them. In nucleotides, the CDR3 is TGTGCCAGTAGTGAGACAGGAGATTTCTACGAGCAGTACTTC. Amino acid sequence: CASSETGDFYEQYF.

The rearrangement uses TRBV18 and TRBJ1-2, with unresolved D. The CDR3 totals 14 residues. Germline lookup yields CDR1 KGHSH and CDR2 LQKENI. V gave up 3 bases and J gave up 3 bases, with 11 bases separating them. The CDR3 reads CASSPRSEDYGYTF. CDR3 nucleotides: TGTGCCAGCTCACCTCGGTCCGAGGACTATGGCTACACCTTC.